The clone carrying this T cell receptor (beta chain) was found a few times. The antigen is unknown. Study results and limitations: Whole repertoires were not studied in the larger cohort, only one V-J beta rearrangement.

Semi-nested PCR with Nested Universal Primer A followed constant-region reverse priming of full-length variable regions. MiXCR was run by TCRdb on the 5' RACE reads, yielding one entry per CDR3 protein. Of about 32,000 distinct CDR3 sequences listed, roughly a quarter are singletons. Germline loops: CDR1 SGHTA, CDR2 FQGTGA. The CDR3 extends over 17 amino acids. With V trimmed by 5 bases and J by 3 bases, 8 bases remained unmatched. The chain combines TRBV7-3 with TRBJ2-5; 14 bases line up with TRBD2. The source material was memory CD4+ T cells sorted from blood. Subset given: memory CD4+ T cells, CD4+CD45RO+CD25-. This clonotype originated in a female donor with breast cancer. Here the CDR3 DNA reads TGTGCCAGCAGCCCGGGACTAGCGGGAGAAGGGGAAGAGACCCAGTACTTC. Translation gives CASSPGLAGEGEETQYF.